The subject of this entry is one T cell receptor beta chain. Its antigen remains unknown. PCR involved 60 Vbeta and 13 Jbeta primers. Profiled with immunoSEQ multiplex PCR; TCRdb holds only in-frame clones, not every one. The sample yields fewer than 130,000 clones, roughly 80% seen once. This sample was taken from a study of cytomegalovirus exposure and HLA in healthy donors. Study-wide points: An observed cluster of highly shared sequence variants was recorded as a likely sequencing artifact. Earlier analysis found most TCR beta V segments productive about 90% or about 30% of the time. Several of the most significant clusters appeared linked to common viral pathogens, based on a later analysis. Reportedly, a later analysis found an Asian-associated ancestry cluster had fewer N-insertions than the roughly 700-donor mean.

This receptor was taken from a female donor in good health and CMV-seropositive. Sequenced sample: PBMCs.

Here the CDR3 DNA reads TGTGCCACCTACTGGACAGCCACAGATACGCAGTATTTT. Amino acid sequence: CATYWTATDTQYF. The chain combines TRBV6-1 with TRBJ2-3; D possibly corresponds to TRBD1 (6 bases). The CDR3 totals 13 residues. V gave up 10 bases and J gave up 2 bases, with 13 bases separating them. CDR1 and CDR2 (germline): MNHNS, SASEGT.